Shown below are 26 T cell receptor beta chains from a single sample sequenced in a study of blood T cell repertoires in COVID-19. Clones were read by immunoSEQ multiplex PCR, and TCRdb kept only the in-frame ones, dropping some. This sample has tens of thousands of clones, with roughly 90% found just once. The sequencing input was peripheral blood. These TCRs come from a man aged 70-80 years with active or convalescent COVID-19.

This sequence joins TRBV18 and TRBJ1-1; 7 bases agree with TRBD1. Germline CDR1 reads KGHSH; CDR2 reads LQKENI. V shed 2 bases and J 3 bases; nucleotides not matched to a gene: 15. CDR3 size: 18 residues. CDR3 sequence (DNA): TGTGCCAGCTCACCATCAGGTAGGGGGCGAAACCGGGACACTGAAGCTTTCTTT. This encodes CASSPSGRGRNRDTEAFF.

This sequence joins TRBV30 and TRBJ2-7; D not resolved. Germline loops: CDR1 GTSNPN, CDR2 SVGIG (reference sequence). CDR3 length: 13 residues. Trimming left V 3 bases short and J 4 bases short, with 13 bases between. CDR3 sequence: CAWRSAYGYEQYF. The DNA for the CDR3 is TGTGCCTGGAGGAGCGCCTACGGATACGAGCAGTACTTC.

The chain combines TRBV11-2 with TRBJ1-1, with D possibly being TRBD1 (5 bases). The ends were cut back, 0 bases at V and 10 bases at J, with 9 bases in the middle. CDR1 is SGHAT and CDR2 is FQNNGV in the germline V gene. The CDR3 runs to 12 residues. The CDR3 reads CASSLDTRGAFF. Here the CDR3 DNA reads TGTGCCAGCAGCTTAGATACAAGGGGAGCTTTCTTT. The variable domain in full, with the rest retrieved from reference TRBV11-2 and TRBJ1-1, is EAGVAQSPRYKIIEKRQSVAFWCNPISGHATLYWYQQILGQGPKLLIQFQNNGVVDDSQLPKDRFSAERLKGVDSTLKIQPAKLEDSAVYLCASSLDTRGAFFGQGTRLTVV.

The J gene is TRBJ2-3, the V gene TRBV25-1; 8 positions match TRBD1. This CDR3 comprises 13 residues. CDR1 and CDR2 from the germline V gene are MGHDK and SYGVNS. Germline trimming cut 6 bases from V and 4 bases from J; bases unmatched to any gene: 3. CDR3 sequence reads: CASRQQGADTQYF. The CDR3 nucleotides are TGTGCCAGCAGGCAACAGGGGGCAGATACGCAGTATTTT.

The V gene is TRBV6-5, the J gene TRBJ2-5; 7 bases fit TRBD1. The CDR3 totals 14 residues. CDR1 and CDR2 (germline): MNHEY, SVGAGI. Unmatched junction bases numbered 4, after V lost 5 bases and J lost 1 base. CDR3 in amino acids: CASSNRGFQETQYF. The CDR3 DNA is TGTGCCAGCAGTAACAGGGGATTCCAAGAGACCCAGTACTTC.

This rearrangement joins TRBV7-9 to TRBJ2-7, with a weak D call TRBD1 (5 bases). V lost 3 bases and J 2 bases, leaving 20 bases between the germline ends. This CDR3 spans 17 amino acids. Germline V lookup: CDR1 SEHNR, CDR2 FQNEAQ (reference sequence). The CDR3 sequence is CASSFLFAGKRTYEQYV. The CDR3 region has the DNA TGTGCCAGCAGCTTTCTTTTCGCAGGGAAAAGAACCTACGAGCAGTACGTC.

This clone was observed a single time. V and J are TRBV7-2 and TRBJ1-4, with 7 bases identical to TRBD1. Germline V gene sequence: CDR1 SGHTA, CDR2 FQGNSA. This CDR3 is 18 amino acids long. Unmatched junction bases numbered 10, after V lost 0 bases and J lost 3 bases. The CDR3 coding sequence is TGTGCCAGCAGCTTAGCGAGACAGGGAATGGTGGCTAATGAAAAACTGTTTTTT. It encodes CASSLARQGMVANEKLFF.

The chain combines TRBV19 with TRBJ1-1; weak D call: TRBD1 (6 bases). Germline-derived CDR1 and CDR2 are LNHDA and SQIVND (reference sequence). The CDR3 spans 13 residues. V shed 3 bases and J shed 4 bases, with 9 bases lying between them. CDR3: CASSIDRSTEAFF. The DNA of the CDR3 is TGTGCCAGTAGTATTGACAGGTCCACTGAAGCTTTCTTT. The full variable domain, completed using reference TRBV19 and TRBJ1-1, is DGGITQSPKYLFRKEGQNVTLSCEQNLNHDAMYWYRQDPGQGLRLIYYSQIVNDFQKGDIAEGYSVSREKKESFPLTVTSAQKNPTAFYLCASSIDRSTEAFFGQGTRLTVV.

This clone was counted between two and nine times. The genes are TRBV5-6 and TRBJ1-4; D gene ambiguous. This CDR3 spans 16 amino acids. Germline lookup yields CDR1 SGHDT and CDR2 YYEEEE. Trimming removed 4 bases at V and 0 bases at J, with 13 bases between. This CDR3 is CASSRKLASTNEKLFF. As DNA, the CDR3 is TGTGCCAGCAGCCGTAAACTCGCTTCAACTAATGAAAAACTGTTTTTT.

The V and J genes are TRBV4-3 and TRBJ2-5; 10 bases fit TRBD2. This CDR3 is 18 amino acids long. The V segment lost 0 bases and the J segment 4 bases; nucleotides outside the gene matches: 11. CDR1 is LGHNA and CDR2 is YSLEER in the germline V gene. For the CDR3, the DNA is TGCGCCAGCAGCCAAGATTACTCGAGAGCGGGGGGGCTAGAGACCCAGTACTTC. Translated, it gives CASSQDYSRAGGLETQYF.

The V gene is TRBV6-7, the J gene TRBJ1-3; 7 bases match TRBD1. TRBV6-7 is assigned to the ORF class and has an uncertain function. V lost 5 bases to trimming and J lost 0 bases; unmatched junction nucleotides: 7. The CDR3 runs 16 residues. CDR3 residues: CASSQGGRTSGNTIYF. The CDR3 DNA reads TGTGCCAGCAGTCAGGGGGGACGCACCTCTGGAAACACCATATATTTT.

This clone was recorded once. DNA for the CDR3: TGTGCCAGCAGCCGCGGGACTAGCGGGACGGTTGAGCAGTTCTTC. It is translated as CASSRGTSGTVEQFF. This chain connects TRBV6-2 or TRBV6-3 to TRBJ2-1, with TRBD2 matching 13 bases. The CDR3 runs to 15 residues. V lost 6 bases, J lost 9 bases, and 8 bases stayed unmatched. Germline CDR1 is MNHEY and CDR2 is SVGEGT.

The chain uses TRBV25-1 and TRBJ1-2; 10 bases align to TRBD1. Looked up from germline, CDR1 is MGHDK and CDR2 is SYGVNS. V lost 2 bases, J lost 7 bases, and 7 bases stayed unmatched. The CDR3 runs 15 residues. CDR3 bases: TGTGCCAGCAGTGAAGCTGGGGACAGGGGATCTGGCTACACCTTC. It translates to CASSEAGDRGSGYTF.

The V gene is TRBV9, the J gene TRBJ2-3; D not resolved. The CDR3 is made up of 12 amino acids. Germline V lookup: CDR1 SGDLS, CDR2 YYNGEE. The germline V and J ends were trimmed by 3 bases and 6 bases, with 8 bases remaining between them. The CDR3 nucleotides are TGTGCCAGCAGCGCGAGTGCGGATACGCAGTATTTT. This sequence encodes CASSASADTQYF.

V and J are TRBV6-5 and TRBJ1-2; D uncertain. This CDR3 has 15 residues. V was clipped by 4 bases and J by 0 bases, with 12 bases between them. Germline assignment: CDR1 MNHEY and CDR2 SVGAGI. This chain's CDR3 is CASSLRQSTNYGYTF. In DNA form, the CDR3 reads TGTGCCAGCAGTTTGAGACAATCGACTAACTATGGCTACACCTTC.

This sequence joins TRBV10-1 and TRBJ1-6, with a weak D call TRBD1 (5 bases). Between the trimmed V and J ends, which lost 3 bases and 10 bases, there was a span of 10 bases. This CDR3 comprises 13 residues. CDR1 and CDR2 from the germline V gene are WNHNN and SYGVQD (reference sequence). The chain's CDR3 is CASSDRVDSPLHF. DNA for the CDR3: TGCGCCAGCAGTGACAGGGTCGACTCACCCCTCCACTTT.

The chain uses TRBV7-8 and TRBJ2-7; a possible D gene is TRBD2 (5 bases). Germline CDR1 is SGHVS and CDR2 is FQNEAQ. CDR3 length: 13 amino acids. Trimming cost V 5 bases and J 4 bases, with 12 bases left between them. The CDR3 DNA is TGTGCCAGCAGCCCCGGAGGTACATACGAGCAGTACGTC. Amino acid sequence: CASSPGGTYEQYV.

V gene TRBV3-1 (or the pseudogene TRBV3-2) combines with J gene TRBJ2-4; D possibly corresponds to TRBD2 (5 bases). Germline CDR1 LGHDT, CDR2 YNNKEL (reference sequence). The V end was cut by 3 bases, the J end by 4 bases, with 13 bases between. The CDR3 runs 15 residues. Written as DNA, the CDR3 is TGTGCCAGCAGCCAGGCCAACTCGGGGAAAAACATTCAGTACTTC. It yields the protein CASSQANSGKNIQYF.

This clone was seen a handful of times. The rearrangement links TRBV5-4 to TRBJ1-2, with 7 bases identical to TRBD1. This CDR3 comprises 15 residues. Germline trimming cut 4 bases from V and 2 bases from J; bases unmatched to any gene: 8. CDR1 is SGHNT and CDR2 is YYREEE in the germline V gene (reference sequence). This CDR3 reads CASSTSYRGNYGYTF. Here the CDR3 DNA reads TGTGCCAGCAGCACGTCATACAGGGGAAACTATGGCTACACCTTC.

The chain employs TRBV7-6 and TRBJ2-1, with 8 bases that match TRBD2. CDR1 and CDR2 from the germline V gene are SGHVS and FNYEAQ. The CDR3 is 17 residues long. Trimming removed 5 bases from V and 2 bases from J; junction bases left unmatched: 11. Written as DNA, the CDR3 is TGTGCCAGCAGCCTTCTACTAGCGGAAGAGCCCTACAATGAGCAGTTCTTC. This codes for CASSLLLAEEPYNEQFF.

V and J are TRBV28 and TRBJ1-1; D ambiguous. V gave up 6 bases and J gave up 1 base, with 9 bases separating them. In germline, CDR1 is MDHEN, CDR2 SYDVKM. The CDR3 totals 13 residues. Here the CDR3 DNA reads TGTGCCAGCAGCTATCCGGGGAACACTGAAGCTTTCTTT. It codes for CASSYPGNTEAFF.

The genes are TRBV9 and TRBJ1-4; no clear D. The V gene's germline CDR1 is SGDLS and CDR2 YYNGEE. Trimming pared 0 bases from V and 11 bases from J, leaving 17 bases between. CDR3 length: 15 residues. The CDR3 protein is CASSVDGRAAGKLFF. CDR3 coding DNA: TGTGCCAGCAGCGTAGACGGGAGGGCCGCGGGGAAACTGTTTTTT.

This chain links TRBV7-9 with TRBJ2-2; D is possibly TRBD1 (6 bases). V gave up 4 bases and J gave up 3 bases, with 12 bases separating them. The germline V gene has CDR1 SEHNR and CDR2 FQNEAQ (reference sequence). This CDR3 is built from 15 residues. The CDR3 nucleotides read TGTGCCAGCAGCTCCACCCAGGGGTACACCGGGGAGCTGTTTTTT. This translates into CASSSTQGYTGELFF. The full variable domain, rest sourced from reference TRBV7-9 and TRBJ2-2, is DTGVSQNPRHKITKRGQNVTFRCDPISEHNRLYWYRQTLGQGPEFLTYFQNEAQLEKSRLLSDRFSAERPKGSFSTLEIQRTEQGDSAMYLCASSSTQGYTGELFFGEGSRLTVL.

For the CDR3, the DNA is TGTGCCAGCAGCTTAAACGGACAGGGGGCGGGGTGGTATGGCTACACCTTC. Amino acid sequence: CASSLNGQGAGWYGYTF. The rearrangement joins TRBV11-2 to TRBJ1-2, with 11 bases lining up with TRBD1. Germline V gene sequence: CDR1 SGHAT, CDR2 FQNNGV. The CDR3 loop spans 17 amino acids. After removal of 2 bases from V and 5 bases from J, the junction contained 10 bases not matched to a gene. Variable domain in full (rest from reference TRBV11-2 and TRBJ1-2): EAGVAQSPRYKIIEKRQSVAFWCNPISGHATLYWYQQILGQGPKLLIQFQNNGVVDDSQLPKDRFSAERLKGVDSTLKIQPAKLEDSAVYLCASSLNGQGAGWYGYTFGSGTRLTVV.

V usage is TRBV6-5 and J usage is TRBJ1-1, with a tentative D call TRBD1 (6 bases). Between the trimmed V and J ends, which lost 6 bases and 3 bases, there was a span of 14 bases. Germline V gene sequence: CDR1 MNHEY, CDR2 SVGAGI. The CDR3 is made up of 14 amino acids. CDR3 in DNA: TGTGCCAGCAGCTCACAGGGCGAGGACACTGAAGCTTTCTTT. Its translation is CASSSQGEDTEAFF.

The J gene is TRBJ2-3, the V gene TRBV6-6; the D gene is possibly TRBD1 (5 bases). CDR1 MNHNY and CDR2 SVGAGI come from the germline V gene (reference sequence). The CDR3 runs to 14 residues. Trimming removed 2 bases at V and 1 base at J, with 7 bases between. CDR3: CASSYGAGTDTQYF. The CDR3 nucleotides read TGTGCCAGCAGTTACGGGGCAGGCACAGATACGCAGTATTTT.